This T cell receptor beta chain was captured in a study of blood T cell repertoires in COVID-19. The wider study: Acute and convalescent COVID-19 specimens originated in the United States, Italy and Spain. PBMCs, B-cell-depleted T cells, or T cells provided the cDNA or gDNA that made up the material.

Original processing notes: Using reference gene primer amplification, nucleated cell counts were estimated. Sequencing was performed with immunoSEQ multiplex PCR; in TCRdb, only in-frame clones are kept and a portion is missing. V, J and clone size are those of that table, while D and trimming were read from the DNA. Of about 68,000 clones in the sample, roughly 85% were seen once. This clone has a handful of counts. V was clipped by 6 bases and J by 3 bases, with 9 bases between them. CDR3 length equals 11 residues. Germline CDR1 is DFQATT and CDR2 is SNEGSKA (reference sequence). The material sequenced was peripheral blood. The receptor was isolated from a man between 25 and 39 years old with acute or convalescent COVID-19. This chain joins TRBV20-1 and TRBJ2-7; D remains unclear. The CDR3 loop is CSAERIYEQYF. CDR3 nucleotides: TGCAGTGCGGAGCGAATCTACGAGCAGTACTTC.